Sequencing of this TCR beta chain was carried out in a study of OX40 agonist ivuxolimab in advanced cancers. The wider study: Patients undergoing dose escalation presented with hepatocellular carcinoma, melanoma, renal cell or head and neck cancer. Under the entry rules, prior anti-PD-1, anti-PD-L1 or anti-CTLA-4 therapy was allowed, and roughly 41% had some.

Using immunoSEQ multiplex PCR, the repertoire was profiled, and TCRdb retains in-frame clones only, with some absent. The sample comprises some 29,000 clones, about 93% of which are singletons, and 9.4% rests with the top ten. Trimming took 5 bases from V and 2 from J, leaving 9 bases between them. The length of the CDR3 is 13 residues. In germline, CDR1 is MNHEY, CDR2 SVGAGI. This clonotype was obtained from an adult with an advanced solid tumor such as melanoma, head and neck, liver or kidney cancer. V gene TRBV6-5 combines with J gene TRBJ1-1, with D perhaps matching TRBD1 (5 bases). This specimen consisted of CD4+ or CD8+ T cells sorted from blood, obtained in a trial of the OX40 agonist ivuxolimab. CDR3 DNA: TGTGCCAGCAGTAAGACAGATAACACTGAAGCTTTCTTT. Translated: CASSKTDNTEAFF.